This record looks at one T cell receptor (beta chain) sequence and its context. Its antigen is not identified. Within the ViraFEST assay, antigen-specific CD4+ T cells underwent expansion with viral peptide pools prior to sequencing. Following culture for more than 9 days, CD4+ T cells were isolated. Having tested negative for nucleocapsid antibodies, the vaccine recipients showed no prior SARS-CoV-2 infection. The data were obtained in a study of vaccination effects on CD4 cells after COVID-19. Assay used: immunoSEQ multiplex PCR; TCRdb lists only in-frame clones, some missing. The data hold 20,000 to 25,000 clones, with around 73% observed a single time. With 1 base clipped from V and 6 bases from J, the junction kept 4 bases outside the gene matches. CDR1 and CDR2 (germline): SGHRS, YFSETQ. The CDR3 is 15 amino acids.

The receptor was derived from a human donor who received a COVID-19 vaccine. The sample was CD4+ T cells from PBMCs cultured with SARS-CoV-2 spike peptides, taken before COVID-19 vaccination. The chain couples TRBV5-1 to TRBJ2-2, with 9 nucleotides matching TRBD1. CDR3 bases: TGCGCCAGCAGCTTGTTACAGGGGGCTGCCGGGGAGCTGTTTTTT. Its translation: CASSLLQGAAGELFF.